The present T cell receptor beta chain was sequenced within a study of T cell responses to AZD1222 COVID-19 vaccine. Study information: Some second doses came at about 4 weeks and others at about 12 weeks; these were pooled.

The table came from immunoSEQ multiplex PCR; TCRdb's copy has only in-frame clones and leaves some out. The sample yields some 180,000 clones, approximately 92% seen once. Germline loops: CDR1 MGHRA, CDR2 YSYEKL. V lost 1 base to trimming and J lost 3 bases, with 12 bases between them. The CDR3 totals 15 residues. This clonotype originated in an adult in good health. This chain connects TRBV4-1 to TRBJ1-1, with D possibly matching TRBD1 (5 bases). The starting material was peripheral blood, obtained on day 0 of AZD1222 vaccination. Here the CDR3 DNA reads TGCGCCAGCAGCCAAGTCAGGGAGAAGGACACTGAAGCTTTCTTT. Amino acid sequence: CASSQVREKDTEAFF.